This T cell receptor (beta chain) was obtained from a study of blood T cell repertoires in COVID-19. Authors' analysis steps: From reference gene primer amplification, estimates of nucleated cell counts were derived. Libraries were prepared by immunoSEQ multiplex PCR; TCRdb keeps only in-frame clonotypes and omits some of them. The DNA gave D and trimming, while V, J and clone size come from that table. The sample has 300,000 or so clones, roughly nine tenths seen once. Residents of approximately 25 US areas, aged about 18 to 95 years, made up the participants. Before being deemed recovered, Cohort 3 donors had two negative PCRs, clearance, or symptom resolution. With 5 bases removed from V and 5 bases from J, the gap between germline ends came to 17 bases. The CDR3 contains 15 residues. CDR1 and CDR2 from the germline V gene are SGHAT and FQNNGV.

The sequence came from a man between 60 and 75 years old who had recovered from COVID-19. What was sequenced was PBMCs or T cells enriched from blood (not recorded which). The rearrangement joins TRBV11-2 to TRBJ2-3, with D possibly being TRBD1 (6 bases). CDR3 sequence (DNA): TGTGCCAGCAGCGCACGAGCGGACAGTCGAGATACGCAGTATTTT. Amino acid sequence: CASSARADSRDTQYF.